This T cell receptor beta chain was recovered during a study of graft-versus-host responses after intestinal transplantation. Regarding this clone: What it binds is unknown.

Assay: immunoSEQ multiplex PCR; the TCRdb copy retains only in-frame clones and omits some. The data contain more than 85,000 clones, 93% of them seen just once; the ten biggest clones take up about 0.51%. Points from the study as a whole: There were GvH clones found in recipient marrow, and some of them appeared first in ileum or blood.

This TCR came from a human donor who received an intestinal transplant. The sample here was unstimulated CD8+ T cells sorted from spleen or lymph node cells, taken before intestinal transplant.

The CDR3 loop is CASSFSRDGNQPQHF. The CDR3, as DNA: TGTGCCAGCAGTTTTTCCCGGGACGGAAATCAGCCCCAGCATTTT. The rearrangement links TRBV27 to TRBJ1-5; D possibly corresponds to TRBD1 (5 bases). The CDR3 runs to 15 residues. Trimming took 3 bases from V and 4 from J, leaving 13 bases between them. Germline values: CDR1 MNHEY, CDR2 SMNVEV (reference sequence).